These 31 T cell receptor beta chains originate from one sample sequenced in a study of T-cell memory formation after mild COVID-19. TCRdb passed the 5' RACE reads through MiXCR, listing each CDR3 protein once. The table includes approximately 250,000 distinct CDR3 sequences, roughly a sixth detected once. The sequenced sample consisted of PBMCs or a T cell subset sorted from them (not recorded which). The receptors were sampled from a man aged 18-30 years who had mild COVID-19 (a few samples of this study predate the infection). Cell type and time point are not known.

V is TRBV6-5 and J is TRBJ2-1, with D possibly being TRBD2 (6 bases). CDR1 and CDR2 (germline): MNHEY, SVGAGI. Trimming removed 5 bases from V and 5 bases from J, with 19 bases in between. The CDR3 runs 16 residues. The CDR3 region is CASSRIPSVGDNEQFF. CDR3 in DNA: TGTGCCAGCAGTCGCATCCCTAGCGTCGGGGACAATGAGCAGTTCTTC.

This clonotype was picked up many times. V and J are TRBV5-1 and TRBJ1-6; the D gene is possibly TRBD1 (5 bases). Between the trimmed V and J ends, which lost 3 bases and 6 bases, there was a span of 13 bases. Per the germline V gene, CDR1 is SGHRS and CDR2 is YFSETQ. This CDR3 contains 15 residues. CDR3 amino acids: CASSSRRARNSPLHF. The CDR3 nucleotides are TGCGCCAGCAGCTCCCGCAGGGCCCGTAATTCACCCCTCCACTTT.

This chain links TRBV4-1 with TRBJ1-6; tentatively, D is TRBD1 (6 bases). This CDR3 comprises 15 residues. From germline, CDR1 is MGHRA and CDR2 YSYEKL. The ends were cut back, 1 base at V and 12 bases at J, with 16 bases in the middle. CDR3 region: CASSQGTGFIGPLHF. The DNA of the CDR3 is TGCGCCAGCAGCCAAGGCACAGGGTTCATCGGACCCCTCCACTTT.

This clonotype was counted between two and nine times. The CDR3 is CASSRTGVVAGGWETQYF. CDR3 coding DNA: TGCGCCAGCAGCCGAACGGGCGTGGTAGCGGGGGGGTGGGAGACCCAGTACTTC. This chain joins TRBV4-1 and TRBJ2-5, with 11 bases identical to TRBD2. Germline CDR1 is MGHRA and CDR2 is YSYEKL. CDR3 length: 18 residues. V dropped 4 bases and J dropped 5; count of bases not matched to a gene: 15.

In its sample, this clonotype was seen many times. This chain connects TRBV18 to TRBJ2-7; D possibly corresponds to TRBD2 (7 bases). Deletions cut 2 bases from V and 5 bases from J, with 19 bases between. Per germline, CDR1 KGHSH and CDR2 LQKENI. The CDR3 has 16 residues. CDR3: CASSPGVGRGGDEQYF. DNA for the CDR3: TGTGCCAGCTCACCAGGTGTCGGAAGGGGGGGAGACGAGCAGTACTTC.

This clonotype has a handful of counts. The chain combines TRBV24-1 with TRBJ2-2; no firm D call. V was shortened by 1 base and J by 7 bases, with 3 bases between the two germline ends. Germline loops: CDR1 KGHDR, CDR2 SFDVKD. The CDR3 loop spans 12 amino acids. The CDR3 nucleotides are TGTGCCACCAGTGATTTCGACGGGGAGCTGTTTTTT. Translation: CATSDFDGELFF.

This clonotype was found a few times. Here the CDR3 DNA reads TGTGCCAGCAGACCCACCGGGGGGGTCACAGATACGCAGTATTTT. Residues: CASRPTGGVTDTQYF. This chain links TRBV3-1 with TRBJ2-3, with 8 bases aligning to TRBD2. V dropped 6 bases and J dropped 2; count of bases not matched to a gene: 7. The V gene's germline CDR1 is LGHDT and CDR2 YNNKEL (reference sequence). The CDR3 runs 15 residues.

The chain combines TRBV4-1 with TRBJ1-2; D unresolved. CDR1 and CDR2 (germline): MGHRA, YSYEKL. The CDR3 is made up of 14 amino acids. V lost 5 bases and J lost 6, with 16 bases in between. This CDR3 is CASSSRDPRNGYTF. DNA for the CDR3: TGCGCCAGCAGCTCCCGGGATCCCCGGAATGGCTACACCTTC.

The chain couples TRBV7-2 to TRBJ2-3; D remains ambiguous. The germline V gene has CDR1 SGHTA and CDR2 FQGNSA. Trimming took 7 bases from V and 1 from J, leaving 9 bases between them. The CDR3 spans 13 residues. DNA of the CDR3: TGTGCCAGCACCCCGGGCGGCACAGATACGCAGTATTTT. Its protein is CASTPGGTDTQYF. Full variable domain (missing parts from reference TRBV7-2 and TRBJ2-3): GAGVSQSPSNKVTEKGKDVELRCDPISGHTALYWYRQSLGQGLEFLIYFQGNSAPDKSGLPSDRFSAERTGGSVSTLTIQRTQQEDSAVYLCASTPGGTDTQYFGPGTRLTVL.

This chain links TRBV6-5 with TRBJ2-1, with a tentative D call TRBD2 (5 bases). V gave up 2 bases and J gave up 7 bases, with 12 bases separating them. Germline CDR1 reads MNHEY; CDR2 reads SVGAGI. This CDR3 is 14 amino acids long. The CDR3 protein is CASSYGSRGNEQFF. The CDR3 region has the DNA TGTGCCAGCAGTTACGGATCTCGGGGAAATGAGCAGTTCTTC.

This clonotype was recorded many times. The J gene is TRBJ2-3, the V gene TRBV7-8, with TRBD2 identical over 9 bases. Trimming cost V 2 bases and J 5 bases; bases outside gene matches: 8. Germline V CDR1 and CDR2: SGHVS, FQNEAQ. The length of the CDR3 is 16 residues. CDR3 nucleotides: TGTGCCAGCAGCTTATACTCGCGGGGGGGCAGAGATACGCAGTATTTT. Protein sequence: CASSLYSRGGRDTQYF.

The sample holds a few counts of this clonotype. Mismatch with germline at one junction end may stem from a read error. The rearrangement links TRBV5-5 to TRBJ1-2; perhaps TRBD1 as D (6 bases). CDR1 is SGHKS, CDR2 YYEKEE, per germline (reference sequence). CDR3 length equals 11 residues. The CDR3 protein is CASSEAQGEGF. The CDR3, as DNA: TGTGCCAGCAGCGAGGCACAGGGTGAGGGCTTC. Together with reference TRBV5-5 and TRBJ1-2, the CDR3 gives the full variable domain: DAGVTQSPTHLIKTRGQQVTLRCSPISGHKSVSWYQQVLGQGPQFIFQYYEKEERGRGNFPDRFSARQFPNYSSELNVNALLLGDSALYLCASSEAQGEGFGSGTRLTVV.

The chain employs TRBV6-5 and TRBJ2-2; TRBD2 might be the D (5 bases). This CDR3 region has 14 residues. Trimming took off 5 bases at V and 6 bases at J, with 13 bases between the two ends. Germline lookup yields CDR1 MNHEY and CDR2 SVGAGI. The CDR3 loop is CASSRTPGAGELFF. The CDR3 DNA reads TGTGCCAGCAGTCGGACCCCCGGGGCCGGGGAGCTGTTTTTT.

The J gene is TRBJ2-3, the V gene TRBV27, with 11 bases identical to TRBD2. CDR3 length: 15 residues. Germline lookup yields CDR1 MNHEY and CDR2 SMNVEV (reference sequence). Trimming cost V 0 bases and J 5 bases; bases outside gene matches: 1. CDR3 sequence: CASSLSTSGGDTQYF. Written as DNA, the CDR3 is TGTGCCAGCAGTTTATCCACTAGCGGGGGAGATACGCAGTATTTT.

V and J are TRBV15 and TRBJ2-1; either TRBD1 or TRBD2 may supply D (5 bases each). The CDR3 totals 14 residues. Trimming left V 1 base short and J 6 bases short, with 10 bases between. Germline V lookup: CDR1 LNHNV, CDR2 YYDKDF (reference sequence). CDR3 sequence: CATSRVGAGNEQFF. The CDR3 coding sequence is TGTGCCACCAGCAGAGTAGGGGCGGGCAATGAGCAGTTCTTC.

The genes are TRBV24-1 and TRBJ2-3; D might be TRBD2 (6 bases). The CDR3 spans 15 residues. From germline, CDR1 is KGHDR and CDR2 SFDVKD. V was cut by 3 bases and J by 3 bases, with 12 bases left in between. CDR3 protein: CATSDTRGGTDTQYF. The CDR3 DNA reads TGTGCCACCAGTGATACTCGTGGAGGGACAGATACGCAGTATTTT.

The sample holds a few counts of this clonotype. The chain carries TRBV5-6 and TRBJ2-1; D assignment may be TRBD1 or TRBD2 (5 bases each). The length of the CDR3 is 12 residues. Looked up from germline, CDR1 is SGHDT and CDR2 is YYEEEE. V shed 4 bases and J shed 10 bases, with 12 bases lying between them. This CDR3 reads CASSAGTGEQFF. The CDR3 region has the DNA TGTGCCAGCAGCGCCGGGACGGGGGAGCAGTTCTTC.

The V and J genes are TRBV5-1 and TRBJ2-1, with a tentative D call TRBD1 (6 bases). The germline V gene has CDR1 SGHRS and CDR2 YFSETQ. The V gene lost 0 bases and the J gene lost 3 bases, with 10 bases spanning the gap. The CDR3 extends over 15 amino acids. The CDR3 sequence: CASSLVQGNYNEQFF. The CDR3 DNA reads TGCGCCAGCAGCTTGGTACAGGGAAACTACAATGAGCAGTTCTTC.

The chain recombines TRBV20-1 with TRBJ2-2, with 10 positions matching TRBD2. This CDR3 comprises 16 residues. Trimming at V came to 1 base and at J to 3 bases, leaving 5 bases not matched to a gene. Per germline, CDR1 DFQATT and CDR2 SNEGSKA (reference sequence). CDR3 DNA: TGCAGTGCTAGAGTCCCTAGCGGGGGTGACACCGGGGAGCTGTTTTTT. It translates to CSARVPSGGDTGELFF.

This clonotype was observed a handful of times. This chain connects TRBV20-1 to TRBJ2-3; TRBD2 agrees at 9 bases. The CDR3 sequence is 14 residues long. The V segment lost 2 bases and the J segment 5 bases; nucleotides outside the gene matches: 5. The germline V gene has CDR1 DFQATT and CDR2 SNEGSKA (reference sequence). In nucleotides, the CDR3 is TGCAGTGCTAGAAAGCTAGCGGGGCAAGATACGCAGTATTTT. Protein product: CSARKLAGQDTQYF.

This chain connects TRBV20-1 to TRBJ2-1; possibly TRBD1 or TRBD2 for D (5 bases each). The CDR3 runs 14 residues. Trimming removed 0 bases at V and 10 bases at J, with 16 bases between. Per the germline V gene, CDR1 is DFQATT and CDR2 is SNEGSKA (reference sequence). The CDR3: CSAREGPKPLEQFF. In DNA, the CDR3 is TGCAGTGCTAGAGAGGGACCCAAACCTTTAGAGCAGTTCTTC.

This clonotype was seen more than once but under ten times. The chain recombines TRBV15 with TRBJ2-3; maybe TRBD2 (6 bases). Germline CDR1 and CDR2: LNHNV and YYDKDF (reference sequence). The CDR3 contains 16 residues. The V end lost 0 bases, the J end lost 8 bases, and 18 bases lay between the germline ends. CDR3: CATSRDGGALSTTQYF. CDR3 in DNA: TGTGCCACCAGCAGAGATGGAGGGGCCCTTTCCACTACGCAGTATTTT.

This chain joins TRBV12-3 or TRBV12-4 and TRBJ1-2, with D perhaps matching TRBD1 (5 bases). The CDR3 is made up of 14 amino acids. V lost 3 bases and J lost 5, with 13 bases in between. The CDR3 loop reads CASSLGPGPYGYTF. The CDR3 DNA is TGTGCCAGCAGTTTGGGGCCGGGACCGTATGGCTACACCTTC.

This clonotype was recorded a few times. The chain combines TRBV20-1 with TRBJ2-1; tentative D call: TRBD2 (5 bases). Germline V gene data show CDR1 as DFQATT and CDR2 as SNEGSKA (reference sequence). The CDR3 has 13 amino acids. V dropped 6 bases and J dropped 0 bases, with 9 bases sitting between them. The CDR3: CSAARDSYNEQFF. The DNA of the CDR3 is TGCAGTGCCGCTCGGGACTCCTACAATGAGCAGTTCTTC.

The chain employs TRBV18 and TRBJ2-2, with D perhaps matching TRBD1 (5 bases). This CDR3 comprises 16 residues. Germline-derived CDR1 and CDR2 are KGHSH and LQKENI. Trimming removed 0 bases from V and 8 bases from J, with 16 bases in between. The CDR3 spells CASSPPGEGAQGELFF. The CDR3, as DNA: TGTGCCAGCTCACCACCGGGCGAAGGGGCGCAAGGGGAGCTGTTTTTT.

The chain uses TRBV11-2 and TRBJ2-3, with D unclear. Trimming stripped 0 bases from V and 4 bases from J, with 8 bases between. This CDR3 comprises 14 residues. CDR1 is SGHAT and CDR2 is FQNNGV in the germline V gene. CDR3 bases: TGTGCCAGCAGCTTAGAATTTGTCGCAGATACGCAGTATTTT. Protein: CASSLEFVADTQYF. The full variable domain, rest sourced from reference TRBV11-2 and TRBJ2-3, is EAGVAQSPRYKIIEKRQSVAFWCNPISGHATLYWYQQILGQGPKLLIQFQNNGVVDDSQLPKDRFSAERLKGVDSTLKIQPAKLEDSAVYLCASSLEFVADTQYFGPGTRLTVL.

The chain carries TRBV7-9 and TRBJ2-6; no firm D call. This CDR3 is built from 17 residues. Trimming left V 7 bases short and J 0 bases short, with 16 bases between. The germline V gene encodes CDR1 SEHNR and CDR2 FQNEAQ (reference sequence). The CDR3 nucleotides are TGTGCCAGCACCCACCCCGGAGAGCCCTCTGGGGCCAACGTCCTGACTTTC. Residues: CASTHPGEPSGANVLTF.

This rearrangement joins TRBV6-6 to TRBJ2-4; D might be TRBD2 (5 bases). Per the germline V gene, CDR1 is MNHNY and CDR2 is SVGAGI (reference sequence). This CDR3 comprises 13 residues. The V end was cut by 6 bases, the J end by 0 bases, with 6 bases between. The chain's CDR3 is CASSRGAKNIQYF. CDR3 DNA sequence: TGTGCCAGCAGCCGGGGAGCCAAAAACATTCAGTACTTC.

This clonotype showed up just a few times. The chain links TRBV5-6 to TRBJ2-2; the D gene is possibly TRBD1 (5 bases). The CDR3 loop spans 17 amino acids. CDR1 is SGHDT and CDR2 is YYEEEE in the germline V gene. Trimming took 1 base from V and 5 from J, leaving 18 bases between them. The CDR3 is CASSLLYGQGWTGELFF. CDR3 nucleotides: TGTGCCAGCAGCTTGTTGTACGGGCAGGGATGGACCGGGGAGCTGTTTTTT.

This clonotype was seen a handful of times. The genes are TRBV19 and TRBJ2-4; no clear D. Trimming left V 3 bases short and J 8 bases short, with 14 bases between. Germline V lookup: CDR1 LNHDA, CDR2 SQIVND (reference sequence). This CDR3 is 14 amino acids long. The CDR3 reads CASSIEAGKYIQYF. DNA for the CDR3: TGTGCCAGTAGTATTGAGGCTGGGAAGTACATTCAGTACTTC.

There are a few counts of this clonotype. The V call is TRBV6-5, the J call TRBJ1-2; D might be TRBD1 (6 bases). This CDR3 contains 14 residues. From germline, CDR1 is MNHEY and CDR2 SVGAGI. Trimming shortened V by 6 bases and J by 0 bases, and 11 bases separated the two germline ends. The CDR3 spells CASSPDSANYGYTF. CDR3 DNA: TGTGCCAGCAGCCCGGACAGCGCTAACTATGGCTACACCTTC.